These T cell receptor beta chains were read from a single sample in a study of T cells in Graves' hyperthyroidism and ophthalmopathy. TCRdb analysed the multiplex PCR reads with MiXCR anew, one entry per CDR3 protein. Of a few hundred thousand distinct CDR3 sequences listed, roughly 16% are singletons. Input material: blood. The receptor source for this set is a woman aged 40 to 50 with Graves' ophthalmopathy. The CDR3 runs from the conserved cysteine through the conserved F or W. Fields, in order: D gene, J gene, clone size, V gene, CDR3 DNA, CDR3 protein. D genes are given only for firm matches. Only some rows state a clone size, as once, few, many or a class for expanded clones.

>TRBD2|TRBJ2-1|.|TRBV10-3
TGTGCCAGCAGTTATGGTACCGGGACTAGCGGAGGCGGCGATGAGCAGTTCTTC
CASSYGTGTSGGGDEQFF
>.|TRBJ2-5|many|TRBV5-1
TGCGCCAGCAGCCCGAATGCTCTCCAAGAGACCCAGTACTTC
CASSPNALQETQYF
>.|TRBJ1-5|many|TRBV11-2
TGTGCCAGCAGCACTACACGGACCGGGGCCCAGCATTTT
CASSTTRTGAQHF
>.|TRBJ1-1|many|TRBV11-1
TGTGCCAGCAGCCCCCGTCGGGGAACTGAAGCTTTCTTT
CASSPRRGTEAFF
>.|TRBJ2-6|few|TRBV4-2
TGTGCCAGCAGCCAAGATCAGGACAGTTCCTCTGGGGCCAACGTCCTGACTTTC
CASSQDQDSSSGANVLTF
>.|TRBJ1-5|.|TRBV19
TGTGCCAGTAGTGTGCCGGGGAGAAGGGGTCAGCCCCGGCATTTT
CASSVPGRRGQPRHF
>.|TRBJ2-7|few|TRBV9
TGTGCCAGCAGCCCCGAGGGGGTAGGGGACTACGAGCAGTACTTC
CASSPEGVGDYEQYF
>.|TRBJ1-4|.|TRBV7-7
TGTGCTAGCAGCCACAGGAACAGGGTCAATGAAAAACTGTTTTTT
CASSHRNRVNEKLFF
>.|TRBJ1-6|.|TRBV15
TGTACCATCGCGGGCTCCTATAATTCACCCCTCCACTTT
CTIAGSYNSPLHF
>.|TRBJ1-3|few|TRBV20-1
TGCAGTGCTAGAGGGGCAGGGGAGGGCTACTCTGGAAACACCATATATTTT
CSARGAGEGYSGNTIYF
>.|TRBJ2-1|many|TRBV3-1
TGTGCCAGCAGCCAGCTCATGGGTAGATCAGGCAATGAGCAGTTCTTC
CASSQLMGRSGNEQFF
>.|TRBJ1-5|.|TRBV6-1
TGTGCCAGCAGTGAACGCAGTTCCCTTTATCAGCCCCAGCATTTT
CASSERSSLYQPQHF
>.|TRBJ1-1|many|TRBV2
TGTGCCAGCAGTGCTCTGGGACTGCTGAACACTGAAGCTTTCTTT
CASSALGLLNTEAFF
>.|TRBJ2-2|many|TRBV2
TGTGCCAGCACCTTAGGGTCCACCGGGGAGCTGTTTTTT
CASTLGSTGELFF
>.|TRBJ2-1|many|TRBV7-2
TGTGCCAGCATCTTATACCCCGGCTCCAATGAGCAGTTCTTC
CASILYPGSNEQFF
>TRBD1|TRBJ2-3|.|TRBV7-2
TGTGCCAGCACCGCGCAGGGGGCTCTTTTCACAGATACGCAGTATTTT
CASTAQGALFTDTQYF
>.|TRBJ2-7|.|TRBV18
TGTGTCAGCTCACCACTTGCGGACGACGGGCAGTACTTC
CVSSPLADDGQYF
>.|TRBJ1-1|few|TRBV2
TGTGCCAGCAGTGTTCGGGTAATGAACATTGAAGCTTTCTTT
CASSVRVMNIEAFF
>TRBD2|TRBJ2-1|.|TRBV27
TGTGCCAGCAATTTATATAGCGGGAGGACCGCCTACAATGAGCAGTTCTTC
CASNLYSGRTAYNEQFF
>.|TRBJ2-7|few|TRBV6-5
TGTGCCAGCAGTTACCCGGGGAGCTCCCAGCAGTACTTC
CASSYPGSSQQYF
>.|TRBJ1-2|many|TRBV3-1
TGTGCCAGCAGCCAAGGCAGATTCTATGGCTACACCTTC
CASSQGRFYGYTF
>.|TRBJ2-2|.|TRBV7-9
TGTGCCAGCAGTTGGGCGGGCCTCGGCGGGGAGCTGTTTTTT
CASSWAGLGGELFF
>.|TRBJ2-7|.|TRBV2
TGTGCCAGCATGGGCACAGGGTCCTACGAGCAGTACTTC
CASMGTGSYEQYF
>.|TRBJ2-1|few|TRBV11-2
TGTGCCAGCAAATTAAGAAATGAGCAGTTCTTC
CASKLRNEQFF
>.|TRBJ2-5|few|TRBV6-1
TGTGCCAGCGAGGAGAGGGGGGGACAAGAGACCCAGTACTTC
CASEERGGQETQYF
>.|TRBJ2-5|.|TRBV4-1
TGCGCCAGCGGCCAATTCACTCCGGGACCACAAGAGACCCAGTACTTC
CASGQFTPGPQETQYF
>.|TRBJ2-2|few|TRBV20-1
TGCAGTGCTCCTGACGGACGGCTAGCCGGGGAGCTGTTTTTT
CSAPDGRLAGELFF
>.|TRBJ1-2|few|TRBV6-1
TGTGCCAGCAGTGGGGTGTTCGTGAACTATGGCTACACCTTC
CASSGVFVNYGYTF
>.|TRBJ2-7|.|TRBV2
TGTGCCAGCAGTGAAGAGCACCTGAGCTCCTACGAGCAGTACTTC
CASSEEHLSSYEQYF
>TRBD1|TRBJ2-7|many|TRBV2
TGTGCCAGTGGGACAGGATATTACTACGAGCAGTACTTC
CASGTGYYYEQYF
>.|TRBJ2-6|many|TRBV7-9
TGTGCCAGCAGCTCCCCGGGACACGCCCTGCCTGGGGCCAACGTCCTGACTTTC
CASSSPGHALPGANVLTF
>.|TRBJ2-3|few|TRBV7-9
TGTGCCAGCAGCTTAGGACAGGTAGAGGTGGGCATGCAGTATTTT
CASSLGQVEVGMQYF
>.|TRBJ1-5|few|TRBV20-1
TGCAGTGCCCTGGAGGTCACTGGGGGACAGCCCCAGCATTTT
CSALEVTGGQPQHF
>TRBD2|TRBJ2-3|few|TRBV28
TGTGCCAGCAGACGGGACTATACCACAGATACGCAGTATTTT
CASRRDYTTDTQYF
>.|TRBJ2-3|many|TRBV12-3/TRBV12-4
TGTGCCAGCAGTTTTCAGGGGTTGACAGATACGCAGTATTTT
CASSFQGLTDTQYF
>TRBD2|TRBJ2-1|.|TRBV27
TGTGCCAGCAGTTCCCCCCGACTAGCGGGGTACAATGAGCAGTTCTTC
CASSSPRLAGYNEQFF
>.|TRBJ2-7|many|TRBV28
TGTGCCAGCAGTTTACCGGGAGACTACGAGCAGTACTTC
CASSLPGDYEQYF
>TRBD2|TRBJ2-1|.|TRBV9
TGTGCCAGCAGCCCCCGGGTCGGGAGGAATGAGCAGTTCTTC
CASSPRVGRNEQFF
>TRBD1|TRBJ1-1|few|TRBV5-1
TGCGCCAGCAGCAAGGGACAGGGGCCCCAAGTAACTGAAGCTTTCTTT
CASSKGQGPQVTEAFF
>TRBD1|TRBJ2-2|few|TRBV30
TGTGCCTGGCTGGACAGGGAGTACACCGGGGAGCTGTTTTTT
CAWLDREYTGELFF
>.|TRBJ2-1|.|TRBV7-9
TGTGCCAGCCGGGCTACCAATGAGCAGTTCTTC
CASRATNEQFF
>.|TRBJ2-1|.|TRBV3-1
TGTGCCAGCAGCCAAGCGGAATTTATCTCCTACAATGAGCAGTTCTTC
CASSQAEFISYNEQFF
>.|TRBJ2-1|many|TRBV5-6
TGTGCCAGCAGCTTGGCCGTGAAAAGAAGCTCCTACAATGAGCAGTTCTTC
CASSLAVKRSSYNEQFF
>TRBD2|TRBJ2-3|many|TRBV28
TGTGCCAGCAGGACCCCTAATTTTATAGCGGGAGGTTGGAATACGCAGTATTTT
CASRTPNFIAGGWNTQYF
>TRBD1|TRBJ2-7|many|TRBV2
TGTGCCAGCAGTCGGGACAGAAACTACGAGCAGTACTTC
CASSRDRNYEQYF
>.|TRBJ1-2|many|TRBV12-3/TRBV12-4
TGTGCCAGCAGTTTAGTGGGGGCGAGGAAACGTGGCTACACCTTC
CASSLVGARKRGYTF
>.|TRBJ1-1|many|TRBV28
TGTGCCAGCAGTTTTTATACAGGAGAGGTCATGAACACTGAAGCTTTCTTT
CASSFYTGEVMNTEAFF
>.|TRBJ1-5|many|TRBV2
TGTGCCAGCAGTGATGCGAATCAGCCCCAGCATTTT
CASSDANQPQHF
>.|TRBJ2-7|many|TRBV28
TGTGCCAGCAGTTTGAGCGAGTACGAGCAGTACTTC
CASSLSEYEQYF
>TRBD2|TRBJ2-5|many|TRBV5-8
TGTGCCAGCAGCAGAGTGCCGACTAGCGTCTCTCTAGGGGAGACCCAGTACTTC
CASSRVPTSVSLGETQYF
>TRBD1|TRBJ2-6|.|TRBV13
TGTGCCAGCAGCTTAGCCCGGGACAGCCTCTACTCTGGGGCCAACGTCCTGACTTTC
CASSLARDSLYSGANVLTF
>.|TRBJ1-2|.|TRBV5-4
TGTGCCAGCAGCTTACAGGGAATCTATGGCTACACCTTC
CASSLQGIYGYTF
>TRBD2|TRBJ2-3|many|TRBV2
TGTGCCAGCAGTGAAGCGATCTTTGAGCGGGAGGATGTAGATACGCAGTATTTT
CASSEAIFEREDVDTQYF
>TRBD2|TRBJ2-7|.|TRBV5-1
TGCGCCAGCAGCTTGGGCCCGGGACTAGCGGGGGCCTCCGAGCAGTACTTC
CASSLGPGLAGASEQYF